These T cell receptor beta chains were read from a single sample in a study of T cells in localized non-small cell lung cancer. Clones were read by immunoSEQ multiplex PCR, and TCRdb kept only the in-frame ones, dropping some. In the table there are 35,000 or so clones, over 70% of which are singletons. The sequenced sample was peripheral blood, obtained before any cancer treatment. The receptors were sampled from a woman aged 35-75 years with stage I lung adenocarcinoma. Both conserved end residues are part of each CDR3. Each record gives: CDR3 protein, CDR3 DNA, D gene, V gene, clone size, J gene. A D gene is named only where the DNA matches it firmly. Expanded clones get a size class; other rows say once, few or many, or leave the size out.

cdr3_aa: CSVDFRYRETQYF; cdr3_nt: TGCAGCGTTGATTTCCGTTACAGGGAGACCCAGTACTTC; d_call: -; v_call: TRBV29-1; clone_size: -; j_call: TRBJ2-5
cdr3_aa: CASSKALYGGGLSFVEKLFF; cdr3_nt: TGTGCCAGCAGCAAAGCGCTTTACGGTGGGGGTTTGTCTTTTGTTGAAAAACTGTTTTTT; d_call: -; v_call: TRBV21-1; clone_size: -; j_call: TRBJ1-4
cdr3_aa: CASSLWGRLSNTEAFF; cdr3_nt: TGTGCCAGCAGTTTATGGGGCCGGTTGTCGAACACTGAAGCTTTCTTT; d_call: -; v_call: TRBV6-5; clone_size: -; j_call: TRBJ1-1
cdr3_aa: CASSKGGLVVETQYF; cdr3_nt: TGTGCCAGCAGCAAGGGGGGATTGGTAGTAGAGACCCAGTACTTC; d_call: -; v_call: TRBV5-6; clone_size: -; j_call: TRBJ2-5
cdr3_aa: CASSLSGERREKLFF; cdr3_nt: TGCGCCAGCAGCTTGTCGGGGGAGAGGCGCGAAAAACTGTTTTTT; d_call: -; v_call: TRBV5-1; clone_size: once; j_call: TRBJ1-4
cdr3_aa: CASFGLAVEQSQYF; cdr3_nt: TGTGCCAGTTTCGGACTAGCGGTAGAACAGTCCCAGTACTTC; d_call: TRBD2; v_call: TRBV6-4; clone_size: once; j_call: TRBJ2-5
cdr3_aa: CASSPGQGNTGELFF; cdr3_nt: TGTGCCAGCAGCCCCGGACAGGGGAACACCGGGGAGCTGTTTTTT; d_call: TRBD1; v_call: TRBV11-3; clone_size: once; j_call: TRBJ2-2
cdr3_aa: CASSVKVGELFF; cdr3_nt: TGTGCCAGTAGTGTCAAGGTCGGGGAGCTGTTTTTT; d_call: -; v_call: TRBV19; clone_size: -; j_call: TRBJ2-2
cdr3_aa: CASSLGGTGANVLTF; cdr3_nt: TGTGCCAGCAGCCTAGGGGGGACTGGGGCCAACGTCCTGACTTTC; d_call: -; v_call: TRBV9; clone_size: once; j_call: TRBJ2-6
cdr3_aa: CASSPWTGGSFYNEQFF; cdr3_nt: TGTGCCAGCAGTCCCTGGACAGGGGGTAGTTTCTACAATGAGCAGTTCTTC; d_call: TRBD1; v_call: TRBV28; clone_size: -; j_call: TRBJ2-1
cdr3_aa: CASTYGRADSYEQYF; cdr3_nt: TGTGCCAGCACTTACGGGAGGGCCGATAGTTACGAGCAGTACTTC; d_call: TRBD2; v_call: TRBV6-6; clone_size: -; j_call: TRBJ2-7
cdr3_aa: CASSVGTTGAKNIQYF; cdr3_nt: TGTGCCAGCAGCGTAGGCACGACAGGGGCCAAAAACATTCAGTACTTC; d_call: TRBD1; v_call: TRBV9; clone_size: -; j_call: TRBJ2-4
cdr3_aa: CASSPGVVFDTQYF; cdr3_nt: TGTGCCAGCAGCCCGGGAGTGGTTTTTGATACGCAGTATTTT; d_call: -; v_call: TRBV7-9; clone_size: -; j_call: TRBJ2-3
cdr3_aa: CASSLGQGSYEQYF; cdr3_nt: TGTGCCAGCAGCCTCGGACAGGGCTCCTACGAGCAGTACTTC; d_call: TRBD1; v_call: TRBV5-6; clone_size: -; j_call: TRBJ2-7
cdr3_aa: CASTLTGRAGELFF; cdr3_nt: TGTGCCAGTACTCTGACAGGGCGCGCCGGGGAGCTGTTTTTT; d_call: TRBD1; v_call: TRBV19; clone_size: -; j_call: TRBJ2-2
cdr3_aa: CATSRAGENSGNTIYF; cdr3_nt: TGTGCCACCAGCAGGGCAGGGGAAAACTCTGGAAACACCATATATTTT; d_call: -; v_call: TRBV15; clone_size: -; j_call: TRBJ1-3
cdr3_aa: CASSLGQGWEAFF; cdr3_nt: TGTGCCAGCAGTCTCGGACAGGGGTGGGAAGCTTTCTTT; d_call: TRBD1; v_call: TRBV28; clone_size: -; j_call: TRBJ1-1
cdr3_aa: CASSFLSSTDTQYF; cdr3_nt: TGTGCCAGCAGTTTTCTGTCTAGCACAGATACGCAGTATTTT; d_call: -; v_call: TRBV27; clone_size: -; j_call: TRBJ2-3
cdr3_aa: CASGTDLTYEQYF; cdr3_nt: TGTGCCAGCGGGACAGACCTAACCTACGAGCAGTACTTC; d_call: TRBD1; v_call: TRBV5-6; clone_size: -; j_call: TRBJ2-7
cdr3_aa: CASSPGLAGVVHEQFF; cdr3_nt: TGTGCCAGCAGTCCTGGACTAGCGGGAGTAGTTCATGAGCAGTTCTTC; d_call: TRBD2; v_call: TRBV28; clone_size: -; j_call: TRBJ2-1